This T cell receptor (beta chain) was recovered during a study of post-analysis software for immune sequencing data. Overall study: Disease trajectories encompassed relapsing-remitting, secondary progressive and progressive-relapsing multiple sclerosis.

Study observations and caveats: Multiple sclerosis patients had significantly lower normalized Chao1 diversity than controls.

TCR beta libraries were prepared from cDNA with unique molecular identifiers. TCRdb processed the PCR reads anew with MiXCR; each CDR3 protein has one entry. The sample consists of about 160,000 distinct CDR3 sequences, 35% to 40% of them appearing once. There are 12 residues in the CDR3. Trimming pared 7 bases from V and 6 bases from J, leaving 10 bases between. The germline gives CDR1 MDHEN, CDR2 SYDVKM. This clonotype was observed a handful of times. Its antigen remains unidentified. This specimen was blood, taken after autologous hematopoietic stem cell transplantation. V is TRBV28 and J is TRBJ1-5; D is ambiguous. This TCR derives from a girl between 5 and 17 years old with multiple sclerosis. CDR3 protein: CASTNLGQPQHF. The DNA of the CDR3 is TGTGCCAGCACCAACCTGGGTCAGCCCCAGCATTTT.